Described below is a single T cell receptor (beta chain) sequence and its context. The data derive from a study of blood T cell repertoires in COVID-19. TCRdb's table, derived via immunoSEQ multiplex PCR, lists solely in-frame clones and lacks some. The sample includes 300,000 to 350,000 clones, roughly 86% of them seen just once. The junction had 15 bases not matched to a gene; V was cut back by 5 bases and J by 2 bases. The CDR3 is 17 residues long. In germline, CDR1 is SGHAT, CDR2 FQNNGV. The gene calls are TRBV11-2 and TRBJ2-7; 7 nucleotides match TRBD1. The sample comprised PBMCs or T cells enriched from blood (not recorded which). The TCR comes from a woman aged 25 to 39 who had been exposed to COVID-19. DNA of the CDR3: TGTGCCAGCAGCACCTCTCCCCTCCGACAGGGCACCTACGAGCAGTACTTC. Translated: CASSTSPLRQGTYEQYF.